Below, 12 T cell receptor beta chains from the same sample are listed, as sequenced in a study of blood T cell repertoires in COVID-19. Sequencing used immunoSEQ multiplex PCR; TCRdb keeps in-frame clones, though not all of them. There are 250,000 to 300,000 clones in the sample; 75% to 90% occur only once, and around 9.6% lies in the top ten. Sequenced input: peripheral blood. These receptors were collected from a woman in her 70s with COVID-19, enrolled during active disease.

J is TRBJ2-2 and V is TRBV18; D perhaps matches TRBD1 (6 bases). CDR3 size: 15 residues. CDR1 and CDR2 from the germline V gene are KGHSH and LQKENI. The V end lost 1 base, the J end lost 5 bases, and 11 bases lay between the germline ends. The CDR3 is CASSPREGGTGELFF. The CDR3 nucleotides are TGTGCCAGCTCACCACGAGAAGGGGGTACCGGGGAGCTGTTTTTT.

This sequence joins TRBV19 and TRBJ2-3; 10 nucleotides line up with TRBD2. CDR1 is LNHDA and CDR2 is SQIVND in the germline V gene (reference sequence). The ends lost 1 base at V and 0 bases at J; junction bases unmatched: 4. There are 17 residues in the CDR3. CDR3 sequence (DNA): TGTGCCAGTAGTATAGGTTCTAGCGGGGGCAGCACAGATACGCAGTATTTT. Its protein is CASSIGSSGGSTDTQYF.

The chain employs TRBV19 and TRBJ2-5; 7 nucleotides align to TRBD1. CDR1 and CDR2 from the germline V gene are LNHDA and SQIVND (reference sequence). The CDR3 is 15 amino acids. Trimming at V came to 3 bases and at J to 5 bases, leaving 9 bases not matched to a gene. DNA for the CDR3: TGTGCCAGTAGTATTTCTGACAGGGTTTGGGAGACCCAGTACTTC. It codes for CASSISDRVWETQYF.

This clone was recorded once. The chain joins TRBV4-1 to TRBJ1-5, with 9 positions matching TRBD1. Trimming cost V 4 bases and J 3 bases; bases outside gene matches: 7. CDR3 length equals 16 residues. Germline V gives CDR1 MGHRA, CDR2 YSYEKL. CDR3 protein: CASSPFDRGDNQPQHF. The DNA of the CDR3 is TGCGCCAGCAGCCCCTTCGACAGGGGGGACAATCAGCCCCAGCATTTT.

On this clone itself: One junction end disagrees with the germline gene, perhaps due to a read error. The chain has TRBV7-7 and TRBJ2-5; D perhaps matches TRBD1 (6 bases). CDR1 is SSHAT, CDR2 FNYEAQ, per germline (reference sequence). The CDR3 totals 17 residues. In DNA, the CDR3 is TGTGCTAGCAGCTTAACCTCTCGGACAGCTTCCCAAGAGACCCAGTACTTC. Its translation is CASSLTSRTASQETQYF.

The V call is TRBV9, the J call TRBJ1-1; 9 bases match TRBD1. The CDR3 spans 15 residues. The V gene's germline CDR1 is SGDLS and CDR2 YYNGEE. The junction had 5 bases not matched to a gene; V was cut back by 4 bases and J by 1 base. CDR3 DNA: TGTGCCAGCAGCCCACAGGGGGCTGGGAACACTGAAGCTTTCTTT. It encodes CASSPQGAGNTEAFF.

The chain links TRBV19 to TRBJ1-1; D is ambiguous. Trimming cost V 5 bases and J 2 bases, with 9 bases left between them. CDR3 size: 13 residues. Germline V lookup: CDR1 LNHDA, CDR2 SQIVND (reference sequence). The CDR3 DNA follows: TGTGCCAGTAGTGAACAGACAAACACTGAAGCTTTCTTT. Translating gives CASSEQTNTEAFF.

V is TRBV7-3 and J is TRBJ2-5, with 7 bases identical to TRBD2. CDR3 length: 16 residues. Germline V lookup: CDR1 SGHTA, CDR2 FQGTGA. V was clipped by 6 bases and J by 1 base; unmatched bases: 11. The CDR3 nucleotides are TGTGCCAGCAGGGAGAAAGGAGGGAGGGCCCAAGAGACCCAGTACTTC. Protein: CASREKGGRAQETQYF.

The rearrangement links TRBV10-3 to TRBJ2-6; TRBD1 agrees at 11 bases. Germline CDR1 is ENHRY and CDR2 is SYGVKD. The CDR3 spans 17 residues. V lost 6 bases to trimming and J lost 1 base; unmatched junction nucleotides: 5. The DNA of the CDR3 is TGTGCCATCAGCCCCGGGACAGGGGGTTCTGGGGCCAACGTCCTGACTTTC. Translated, it gives CAISPGTGGSGANVLTF.

The V and J genes are TRBV15 and TRBJ2-2, with no clear D. Germline-derived CDR1 and CDR2 are LNHNV and YYDKDF (reference sequence). Deletions cut 5 bases from V and 3 bases from J, with 7 bases between. This CDR3 is 13 amino acids long. CDR3 DNA: TGTGCCACCAGCTCGAGGTACACCGGGGAGCTGTTTTTT. Its translation: CATSSRYTGELFF.

The V and J genes are TRBV4-1 and TRBJ2-7; D may be TRBD2 (6 bases). This CDR3 comprises 16 residues. Germline lookup yields CDR1 MGHRA and CDR2 YSYEKL. Trimming left V 3 bases short and J 0 bases short, with 15 bases between. Written as DNA, the CDR3 is TGCGCCAGCAGCCAGCTCCCCCGGGGGAGCTCCTACGAGCAGTACTTC. It encodes CASSQLPRGSSYEQYF.

The J gene is TRBJ2-7, the V gene TRBV6-1; D call uncertain. The CDR3 extends over 15 amino acids. Trimming left V 1 base short and J 2 bases short, with 12 bases between. CDR1 is MNHNS, CDR2 SASEGT, per germline. In nucleotides, the CDR3 is TGTGCCAGCAGTGAAGTGGGCAGCTCTCCCTACGAGCAGTACTTC. It codes for CASSEVGSSPYEQYF.